This T cell receptor (beta chain) was identified in a study of PD-1 blockade in mismatch repair-deficient tumors. Study results and limitations: Tumor-resident clones, often undetectable pretreatment in blood, expanded then contracted after pembrolizumab.

The V segment lost 4 bases and the J segment 0 bases; nucleotides outside the gene matches: 2. Germline V gene data show CDR1 as SGHRS and CDR2 as YFSETQ. This CDR3 comprises 15 residues. Repertoires were generated with immunoSEQ multiplex PCR, while TCRdb's copy carries only in-frame clones and drops some. The data hold roughly 130,000 clones, with 85% to 90% observed a single time. Remarks on this clone: Its antigen is undetermined.

Sequenced material: peripheral blood, taken approximately 71 weeks after starting pembrolizumab. The genes are TRBV5-1 and TRBJ1-4, with 8 nucleotides matching TRBD1. The origin of this receptor is an adult with mismatch repair-deficient cancer. CDR3 in amino acids: CASSPTGATNEKLFF. The CDR3 DNA sequence: TGCGCCAGCAGCCCGACAGGGGCAACTAATGAAAAACTGTTTTTT. The entire variable domain, with the rest obtained from reference TRBV5-1 and TRBJ1-4, is as follows: KAGVTQTPRYLIKTRGQQVTLSCSPISGHRSVSWYQQTPGQGLQFLFEYFSETQRNKGNFPGRFSGRQFSNSRSEMNVSTLELGDSALYLCASSPTGATNEKLFFGSGTQLSVL.